A selection of T cell receptor beta chains follows, all from one sample in a study of human T cells and chemical hapten exposure. Each CDR3 protein gets one entry after TCRdb re-called the RACE reads with MiXCR. The sample yields 74,000 or so distinct CDR3 sequences, approximately 10% seen once. The specimen was whole blood, collected in connection with sensitization to the hapten diphenylcyclopropenone (DPC). All receptors come from a woman between 50 and 59 years old with alopecia areata. Some clones in this sample may be carry-over from other donors' samples. The CDR3 runs from the conserved cysteine through the conserved F or W. The D gene is left open where the match is weak. Size is stated for part of the rows, as once, few or many counts, or as a class when the clone is expanded.

j_call: TRBJ2-2
d_call: NA
clone_size: NA
v_call: TRBV5-1
cdr3_aa: CASSLTGSGELFF
cdr3_nt: TGCGCCAGCAGCTTGACTGGGTCCGGGGAGCTGTTTTTT

j_call: TRBJ2-3
d_call: NA
clone_size: few
v_call: TRBV5-4
cdr3_aa: CASSSRLRTDTQYF
cdr3_nt: TGTGCCAGCAGCTCAAGACTTCGCACAGATACGCAGTATTTT

j_call: TRBJ2-7
d_call: TRBD1
clone_size: NA
v_call: TRBV28
cdr3_aa: CASSSPWGQSSYEQYF
cdr3_nt: TGTGCCAGCAGTTCCCCGTGGGGACAGAGCTCCTACGAGCAGTACTTC

j_call: TRBJ2-1
d_call: TRBD1
clone_size: many
v_call: TRBV9
cdr3_aa: CASSVGQGVATSFYNEQFF
cdr3_nt: TGTGCCAGCAGCGTCGGACAGGGCGTAGCCACCTCCTTCTACAATGAGCAGTTCTTC

j_call: TRBJ2-3
d_call: TRBD2
clone_size: many
v_call: TRBV20-1
cdr3_aa: CSAGIPAGVTDTQYF
cdr3_nt: TGCAGTGCTGGGATTCCGGCGGGGGTCACAGATACGCAGTATTTT

j_call: TRBJ1-2
d_call: NA
clone_size: once
v_call: TRBV28
cdr3_aa: CASSLAGKAGYTF
cdr3_nt: TGTGCCAGCAGTTTAGCTGGCAAGGCTGGCTACACCTTC

j_call: TRBJ2-3
d_call: NA
clone_size: few
v_call: TRBV11-2
cdr3_aa: CASSYGRRRDADTQYF
cdr3_nt: TGTGCCAGCAGCTACGGACGCCGGCGGGACGCAGATACGCAGTATTTT

j_call: TRBJ1-3
d_call: NA
clone_size: many
v_call: TRBV3-1
cdr3_aa: CASSQGLYSGNTIYF
cdr3_nt: TGTGCCAGCAGCCAAGGTCTTTACTCTGGAAACACCATATATTTT

j_call: TRBJ2-7
d_call: NA
clone_size: NA
v_call: TRBV19
cdr3_aa: CASSGRAPGGMDEQYF
cdr3_nt: TGTGCCAGTAGTGGCCGGGCCCCCGGAGGTATGGACGAGCAGTACTTC

j_call: TRBJ2-7
d_call: TRBD2
clone_size: few
v_call: TRBV12-3/TRBV12-4
cdr3_aa: CASIPSGRAFYEQYF
cdr3_nt: TGTGCCAGCATCCCTAGCGGGAGGGCCTTCTACGAGCAGTACTTC

j_call: TRBJ2-1
d_call: TRBD2
clone_size: NA
v_call: TRBV7-2
cdr3_aa: CASSKEGLATEQFF
cdr3_nt: TGTGCCAGCAGCAAGGAAGGACTAGCGACTGAGCAGTTCTTC

j_call: TRBJ2-7
d_call: NA
clone_size: NA
v_call: TRBV6-6
cdr3_aa: CASSSGHEQYF
cdr3_nt: TGTGCCAGCAGTTCAGGACACGAGCAGTACTTC

j_call: TRBJ2-1
d_call: NA
clone_size: many
v_call: TRBV12-3/TRBV12-4
cdr3_aa: CASRDREWGHEQFF
cdr3_nt: TGTGCCAGCAGGGATAGGGAGTGGGGCCATGAGCAGTTCTTC

j_call: TRBJ2-1
d_call: TRBD2
clone_size: many
v_call: TRBV5-1
cdr3_aa: CASFNRASGNYNEQFF
cdr3_nt: TGCGCCAGCTTCAATAGGGCTAGCGGAAACTACAATGAGCAGTTCTTC

j_call: TRBJ1-6
d_call: NA
clone_size: NA
v_call: TRBV19
cdr3_aa: CASRASGGRRGGDSPLHF
cdr3_nt: TGTGCCAGTAGAGCCAGCGGGGGCCGCCGTGGTGGAGATTCACCCCTCCACTTT

j_call: TRBJ1-5
d_call: NA
clone_size: NA
v_call: TRBV6-5
cdr3_aa: CASSTGTHSNQPQHF
cdr3_nt: TGTGCCAGCAGTACAGGGACACATAGCAATCAGCCCCAGCATTTT

j_call: TRBJ2-1
d_call: NA
clone_size: many
v_call: TRBV30
cdr3_aa: CAWRGSSYNEQFF
cdr3_nt: TGTGCCTGGCGGGGGAGCTCCTACAATGAGCAGTTCTTC

j_call: TRBJ2-1
d_call: TRBD2
clone_size: few
v_call: TRBV5-1
cdr3_aa: CASSLAWREWFF
cdr3_nt: TGCGCCAGCAGCTTGGCCTGGCGGGAGTGGTTCTTC

j_call: TRBJ2-3
d_call: NA
clone_size: NA
v_call: TRBV10-3
cdr3_aa: CAITGGTETQYF
cdr3_nt: TGTGCCATCACCGGCGGCACAGAAACGCAGTATTTT

j_call: TRBJ2-7
d_call: TRBD2
clone_size: NA
v_call: TRBV11-3
cdr3_aa: CASSLAGGGPYEQYF
cdr3_nt: TGTGCCAGCAGCTTAGCCGGCGGGGGTCCCTACGAGCAGTACTTC

j_call: TRBJ2-7
d_call: TRBD2
clone_size: many
v_call: TRBV20-1
cdr3_aa: CSARVAGVGEQYF
cdr3_nt: TGCAGTGCTAGAGTAGCGGGAGTTGGTGAGCAGTACTTC

j_call: TRBJ2-1
d_call: TRBD1
clone_size: NA
v_call: TRBV11-3
cdr3_aa: CASSPTGGGRDNEQFF
cdr3_nt: TGTGCCAGCAGCCCCACAGGGGGCGGAAGGGACAATGAGCAGTTCTTC

j_call: TRBJ1-1
d_call: TRBD1
clone_size: few
v_call: TRBV29-1
cdr3_aa: CSGDDREQAFF
cdr3_nt: TGCAGCGGGGACGACAGGGAGCAAGCTTTCTTT

j_call: TRBJ2-1
d_call: TRBD2
clone_size: few
v_call: TRBV29-1
cdr3_aa: CSVKGGLAGTSYNEQFF
cdr3_nt: TGCAGCGTTAAAGGGGGACTAGCGGGTACCTCTTACAATGAGCAGTTCTTC

j_call: TRBJ2-7
d_call: TRBD2
clone_size: NA
v_call: TRBV7-2
cdr3_aa: CASSPSGSPYEQYF
cdr3_nt: TGTGCCAGCAGTCCCAGCGGGAGTCCCTACGAGCAGTACTTC

j_call: TRBJ2-5
d_call: NA
clone_size: many
v_call: TRBV25-1
cdr3_aa: CASSPTGPSAQYF
cdr3_nt: TGTGCCAGCAGTCCCACAGGACCTAGTGCCCAGTACTTC

j_call: TRBJ2-3
d_call: NA
clone_size: few
v_call: TRBV2
cdr3_aa: CASRDGSFSTDTQYF
cdr3_nt: TGTGCCAGCAGGGATGGGTCTTTTAGCACAGATACGCAGTATTTT

j_call: TRBJ2-1
d_call: NA
clone_size: many
v_call: TRBV20-1
cdr3_aa: CSPSWDLKQFF
cdr3_nt: TGCAGTCCTTCCTGGGACCTAAAGCAGTTCTTC

j_call: TRBJ2-4
d_call: TRBD2
clone_size: many
v_call: TRBV12-3/TRBV12-4
cdr3_aa: CASSFGGGSAKNIQYF
cdr3_nt: TGTGCCAGCAGTTTCGGGGGAGGGTCAGCCAAAAACATTCAGTACTTC

j_call: TRBJ1-4
d_call: NA
clone_size: few
v_call: TRBV6-5
cdr3_aa: CASSLGHREEKLFF
cdr3_nt: TGTGCCAGCAGTTTGGGACACAGAGAGGAAAAACTGTTTTTT

j_call: TRBJ2-6
d_call: NA
clone_size: NA
v_call: TRBV6-6
cdr3_aa: CASSQQAAGANVLTF
cdr3_nt: TGTGCCAGCAGTCAACAGGCGGCTGGGGCCAACGTCCTGACTTTC

j_call: TRBJ2-4
d_call: TRBD1
clone_size: few
v_call: TRBV2
cdr3_aa: CASSEWTGNIQYF
cdr3_nt: TGTGCCAGCAGTGAGTGGACAGGGAACATTCAGTACTTC

j_call: TRBJ2-5
d_call: TRBD2
clone_size: few
v_call: TRBV20-1
cdr3_aa: CSASRTSGLGETQYF
cdr3_nt: TGCAGTGCTAGTCGGACTAGCGGATTGGGGGAGACCCAGTACTTC

j_call: TRBJ2-7
d_call: TRBD1
clone_size: many
v_call: TRBV2
cdr3_aa: CASSSDRRSYEQYF
cdr3_nt: TGTGCCAGCAGTTCGGACAGGAGGTCCTACGAGCAGTACTTC

j_call: TRBJ2-7
d_call: NA
clone_size: NA
v_call: TRBV5-1
cdr3_aa: CASSLAVNHEQYF
cdr3_nt: TGCGCCAGCAGCTTGGCCGTTAACCACGAGCAGTACTTC

j_call: TRBJ2-7
d_call: NA
clone_size: few
v_call: TRBV20-1
cdr3_aa: CSAAGGGPEEQYF
cdr3_nt: TGCAGTGCCGCAGGGGGAGGGCCGGAGGAGCAGTACTTC

j_call: TRBJ2-3
d_call: NA
clone_size: few
v_call: TRBV4-1
cdr3_aa: CASSQTDTQYF
cdr3_nt: TGCGCCAGCAGCCAAACGGATACGCAGTATTTT

j_call: TRBJ2-5
d_call: TRBD1
clone_size: few
v_call: TRBV10-3
cdr3_aa: CAIRDTGGPYQETQYF
cdr3_nt: TGTGCCATCAGGGACACAGGGGGGCCGTACCAAGAGACCCAGTACTTC

j_call: TRBJ2-5
d_call: TRBD2
clone_size: many
v_call: TRBV28
cdr3_aa: CASSLAGGPQETQYF
cdr3_nt: TGTGCCAGCAGTTTAGCGGGAGGACCCCAAGAGACCCAGTACTTC

j_call: TRBJ2-5
d_call: NA
clone_size: few
v_call: TRBV29-1
cdr3_aa: CSVYGGGETQYF
cdr3_nt: TGCAGCGTCTACGGAGGGGGTGAGACCCAGTACTTC

j_call: TRBJ1-3
d_call: TRBD1
clone_size: few
v_call: TRBV28
cdr3_aa: CASSSAGQGVLSSGNTIYF
cdr3_nt: TGTGCCAGCAGTTCCGCGGGACAGGGTGTGTTAAGCTCTGGAAACACCATATATTTT

j_call: TRBJ1-6
d_call: NA
clone_size: NA
v_call: TRBV9
cdr3_aa: CASSVAGSNSPLHF
cdr3_nt: TGTGCCAGCAGCGTAGCGGGCTCTAATTCACCCCTCCACTTT

j_call: TRBJ2-7
d_call: NA
clone_size: many
v_call: TRBV28
cdr3_aa: CASSRTGFYEQYF
cdr3_nt: TGTGCCAGCAGTCGCACAGGTTTCTACGAGCAGTACTTC

j_call: TRBJ1-5
d_call: TRBD1
clone_size: few
v_call: TRBV28
cdr3_aa: CASGDRVGQPQHF
cdr3_nt: TGTGCCAGCGGGGACAGGGTCGGACAGCCCCAGCATTTT

j_call: TRBJ1-3
d_call: NA
clone_size: few
v_call: TRBV11-2
cdr3_aa: CASSFLTSSGNTIYF
cdr3_nt: TGTGCCAGCAGCTTTCTGACCAGCTCTGGAAACACCATATATTTT

j_call: TRBJ2-7
d_call: NA
clone_size: few
v_call: TRBV5-5
cdr3_aa: CASSLATGMQYEQYF
cdr3_nt: TGTGCCAGCAGCTTGGCTACAGGGATGCAATACGAGCAGTACTTC

j_call: TRBJ1-5
d_call: NA
clone_size: NA
v_call: TRBV20-1
cdr3_aa: CSAVWSVNQPQHF
cdr3_nt: TGCAGTGCTGTTTGGTCCGTAAATCAGCCCCAGCATTTT

j_call: TRBJ2-5
d_call: TRBD2
clone_size: few
v_call: TRBV7-9
cdr3_aa: CASSPRLAGVETQYF
cdr3_nt: TGTGCCAGCAGCCCACGACTAGCGGGAGTAGAGACCCAGTACTTC

j_call: TRBJ2-5
d_call: TRBD2
clone_size: NA
v_call: TRBV6-5
cdr3_aa: CASSDLAANQETQYF
cdr3_nt: TGTGCCAGCAGTGACCTAGCGGCCAACCAAGAGACCCAGTACTTC

j_call: TRBJ2-1
d_call: NA
clone_size: NA
v_call: TRBV18
cdr3_aa: CASSPSLEVNEQFF
cdr3_nt: TGTGCCAGCTCACCGAGCCTGGAAGTCAATGAGCAGTTCTTC

j_call: TRBJ2-3
d_call: NA
clone_size: few
v_call: TRBV27
cdr3_aa: CASSYIQGTDTQYF
cdr3_nt: TGTGCCAGCAGTTACATACAGGGCACAGATACGCAGTATTTT

j_call: TRBJ2-5
d_call: NA
clone_size: few
v_call: TRBV27
cdr3_aa: CASSHLRLETQYF
cdr3_nt: TGTGCCAGCAGCCACTTGAGGCTCGAGACCCAGTACTTC

j_call: TRBJ2-3
d_call: NA
clone_size: NA
v_call: TRBV7-2
cdr3_aa: CASSLVGSTDTQYF
cdr3_nt: TGTGCCAGCAGCTTAGTCGGTAGCACAGATACGCAGTATTTT